Only a few counts were recorded for the clone carrying this T cell receptor (beta chain). The data were taken from a study of T cells after yellow fever vaccination. This CDR3 is 15 amino acids long. Germline V gives CDR1 SGHTA, CDR2 FQGTGA. J gave up 1 base and V 2 bases, and 2 bases lay outside the gene matches. The authors made TCR cDNA by 5'RACE template switching, adding a universal primer site and UMIs. TCRdb analysed the 5' RACE reads with MiXCR anew, one entry per CDR3 protein. The sample yields 300,000 to 400,000 distinct CDR3 sequences, approximately 12% seen once. The V and J genes are TRBV7-3 and TRBJ2-3; 8 nucleotides align to TRBD2. The clonotype comes from a man aged 18 to 29 who received the YFV17D yellow fever vaccine. The sequences come from CD4+ T cells sorted from PBMCs, collected 15 days after the yellow fever booster vaccination. The CDR3 region is CASSLDGGGTDTQYF. In DNA, the CDR3 is TGTGCCAGCAGCTTAGACGGGGGGGGCACAGATACGCAGTATTTT. Together with reference TRBV7-3 and TRBJ2-3, the CDR3 gives the full variable domain: GAGVSQTPSNKVTEKGKYVELRCDPISGHTALYWYRQSLGQGPEFLIYFQGTGAADDSGLPNDRFFAVRPEGSVSTLKIQRTERGDSAVYLCASSLDGGGTDTQYFGPGTRLTVL.